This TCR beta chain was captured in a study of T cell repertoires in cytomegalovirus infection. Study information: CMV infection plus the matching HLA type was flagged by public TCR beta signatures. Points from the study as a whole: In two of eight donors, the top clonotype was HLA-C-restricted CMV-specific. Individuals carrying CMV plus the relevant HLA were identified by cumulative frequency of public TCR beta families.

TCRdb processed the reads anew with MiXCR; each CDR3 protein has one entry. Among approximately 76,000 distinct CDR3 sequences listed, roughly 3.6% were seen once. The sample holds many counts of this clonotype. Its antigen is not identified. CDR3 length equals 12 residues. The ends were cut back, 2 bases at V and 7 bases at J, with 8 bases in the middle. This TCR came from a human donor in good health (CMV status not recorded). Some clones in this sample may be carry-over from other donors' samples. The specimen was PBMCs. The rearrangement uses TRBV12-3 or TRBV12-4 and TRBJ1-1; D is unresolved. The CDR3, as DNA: TGTGCCAGCAGTTTAATGGGAGGTGAAGCTTTCTTT. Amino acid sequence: CASSLMGGEAFF.